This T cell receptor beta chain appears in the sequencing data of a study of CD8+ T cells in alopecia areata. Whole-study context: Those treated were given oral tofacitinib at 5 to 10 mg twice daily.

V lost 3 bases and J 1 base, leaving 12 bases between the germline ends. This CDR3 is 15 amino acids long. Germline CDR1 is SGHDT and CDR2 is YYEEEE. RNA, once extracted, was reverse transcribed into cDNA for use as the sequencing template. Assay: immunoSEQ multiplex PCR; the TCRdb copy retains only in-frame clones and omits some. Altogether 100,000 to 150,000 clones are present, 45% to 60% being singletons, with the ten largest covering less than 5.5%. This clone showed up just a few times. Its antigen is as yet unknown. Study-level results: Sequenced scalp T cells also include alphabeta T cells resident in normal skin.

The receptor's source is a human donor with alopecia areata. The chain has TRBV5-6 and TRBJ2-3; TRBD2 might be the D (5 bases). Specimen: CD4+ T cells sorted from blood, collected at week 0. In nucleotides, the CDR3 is TGTGCCAGCAGCTGGGGTGCGGGCCGCACAGATACGCAGTATTTT. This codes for CASSWGAGRTDTQYF.